Listed below are T cell receptor beta chains from one sample, sequenced in a study of vaccination and CD4 T cells after COVID-19. TCRdb independently ran MiXCR on the PCR reads; one entry per CDR3 protein. The sample consists of over 15,000 distinct CDR3 sequences, nearly 55% of them appearing once. No antigen has been identified for these receptors. The sample here was CD4+ T cells from blood, cultured in vitro, taken before SARS-CoV-2 vaccination. Source of these receptors: a human donor who had recovered from COVID-19. Both conserved end residues are part of each CDR3. The order of the fields is J gene, clone size, V gene, D gene, CDR3 protein, CDR3 DNA. The D gene is left open where the match is weak. Where a row states a size, it is once, few, many or the class of an expanded clone; other rows omit it.

>TRBJ2-2|.|TRBV19|.
CASSHTQYLTRSGTGELFF
TGTGCCAGTAGCCATACGCAATACTTGACCAGGTCGGGTACCGGGGAGCTGTTTTTT
>TRBJ2-5|once|TRBV18|.
CASSMGRQQETQYF
TGTGCCAGCTCGATGGGACGTCAACAAGAGACCCAGTACTTC
>TRBJ1-2|.|TRBV5-5|.
CASSFRPSDYGYTF
TGTGCCAGCAGCTTTCGTCCCTCTGACTATGGCTACACCTTC
>TRBJ2-5|.|TRBV6-2/TRBV6-3|TRBD2
CASRRGTSGLQETQYF
TGTGCCAGCAGAAGGGGGACTAGCGGACTCCAAGAGACCCAGTACTTC
>TRBJ1-1|medium-sized|TRBV27|.
CASTTTNTEAFF
TGTGCCAGCACAACCACGAACACTGAAGCTTTCTTT
>TRBJ2-1|.|TRBV20-1|TRBD2
CSANVGGRLSYEQFF
TGCAGTGCTAATGTCGGCGGGAGATTAAGCTATGAGCAGTTCTTC
>TRBJ1-3|few|TRBV6-1|.
CASSRDTRSGNTIYF
TGTGCCAGCAGCAGGGACACCCGCTCTGGAAACACCATATATTTT
>TRBJ2-3|.|TRBV19|.
CASSAQTGAVTQYF
TGTGCCAGTAGTGCCCAAACGGGGGCCGTTACGCAGTATTTT
>TRBJ1-2|.|TRBV11-2|.
CASSPITYGYTF
TGTGCCAGCAGCCCTATAACTTATGGCTACACCTTC
>TRBJ2-3|few|TRBV12-3/TRBV12-4|.
CASSLVGDTDTQYF
TGTGCCAGCAGTTTAGTTGGGGACACAGATACGCAGTATTTT
>TRBJ2-5|.|TRBV5-4|.
CASNTAQGRETQYF
TGTGCCAGCAACACCGCCCAGGGGCGAGAGACCCAGTACTTC
>TRBJ1-3|.|TRBV6-1|.
CASSRDSGNTIYF
TGTGCCAGCAGTAGGGACTCTGGAAACACCATATATTTT
>TRBJ1-2|.|TRBV20-1|.
CSARVSLANQGYTF
TGCAGTGCTAGAGTCAGCTTGGCAAATCAGGGCTACACCTTC
>TRBJ2-1|.|TRBV5-1|TRBD2
CASSAGTSGSDEQFF
TGCGCCAGCAGCGCCGGGACTAGCGGGAGTGATGAGCAGTTCTTC
>TRBJ1-5|few|TRBV20-1|.
CSASRVANNQPQHF
TGCAGTGCTAGTCGGGTGGCCAACAATCAGCCCCAGCATTTT
>TRBJ2-7|.|TRBV20-1|.
CSARPLLWHEQYF
TGCAGTGCTAGACCCCTTCTTTGGCACGAGCAGTACTTC
>TRBJ2-5|.|TRBV30|.
CAWSVRGETQYF
TGTGCCTGGAGTGTCCGGGGAGAGACCCAGTACTTC
>TRBJ2-7|.|TRBV20-1|.
CSALADTYEQYF
TGCAGTGCTCTTGCCGATACCTACGAGCAGTACTTC